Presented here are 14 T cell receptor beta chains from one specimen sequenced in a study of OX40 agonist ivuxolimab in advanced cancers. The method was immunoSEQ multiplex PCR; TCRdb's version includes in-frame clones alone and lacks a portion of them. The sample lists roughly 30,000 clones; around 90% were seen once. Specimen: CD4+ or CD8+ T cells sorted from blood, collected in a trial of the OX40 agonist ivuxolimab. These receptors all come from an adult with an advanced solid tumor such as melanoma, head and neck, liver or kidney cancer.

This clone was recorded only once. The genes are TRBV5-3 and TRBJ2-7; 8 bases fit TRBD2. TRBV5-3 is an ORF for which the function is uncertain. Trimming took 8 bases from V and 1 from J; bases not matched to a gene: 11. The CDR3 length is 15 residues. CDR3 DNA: TGTGCCAGCAGCCTACCGGGACTAGGATCCTACGAGCAGTACTTC. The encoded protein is CASSLPGLGSYEQYF.

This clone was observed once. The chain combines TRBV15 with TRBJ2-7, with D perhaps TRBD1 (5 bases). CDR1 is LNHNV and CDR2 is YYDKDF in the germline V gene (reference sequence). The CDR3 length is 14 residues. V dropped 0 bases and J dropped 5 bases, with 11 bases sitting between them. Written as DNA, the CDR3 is TGTGCCACCAGCAGAGACTCAGGGCGCGACGAGCAGTACTTC. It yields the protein CATSRDSGRDEQYF. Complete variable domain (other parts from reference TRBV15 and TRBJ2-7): DAMVIQNPRYQVTQFGKPVTLSCSQTLNHNVMYWYQQKSSQAPKLLFHYYDKDFNNEADTPDNFQSRRPNTSFCFLDIRSPGLGDTAMYLCATSRDSGRDEQYFGPGTRLTVT.

In nucleotides, the CDR3 is TGTGCCAGCAGCTTCCTGACCGGGGAGCTGTTTTTT. It is translated as CASSFLTGELFF. V usage is TRBV5-6 and J usage is TRBJ2-2; D remains unclear. V was pared by 2 bases and J by 5 bases, with 4 bases between. The CDR3 is 12 residues long. Looked up from germline, CDR1 is SGHDT and CDR2 is YYEEEE.

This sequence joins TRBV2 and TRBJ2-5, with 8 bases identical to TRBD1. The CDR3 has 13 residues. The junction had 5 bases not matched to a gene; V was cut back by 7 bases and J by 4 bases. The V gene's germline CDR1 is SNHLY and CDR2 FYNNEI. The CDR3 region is CASIPTGVETQYF. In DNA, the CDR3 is TGTGCCAGCATTCCGACAGGGGTAGAGACCCAGTACTTC.

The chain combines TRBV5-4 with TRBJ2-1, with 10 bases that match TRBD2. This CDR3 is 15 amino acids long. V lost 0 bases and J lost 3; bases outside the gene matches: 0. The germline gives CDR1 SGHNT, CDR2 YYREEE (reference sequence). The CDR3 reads CASSLGTSGYNEQFF. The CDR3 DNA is TGTGCCAGCAGCTTGGGGACTAGCGGCTACAATGAGCAGTTCTTC. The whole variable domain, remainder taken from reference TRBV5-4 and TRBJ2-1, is ETGVTQSPTHLIKTRGQQVTLRCSSQSGHNTVSWYQQALGQGPQFIFQYYREEENGRGNFPPRFSGLQFPNYSSELNVNALELDDSALYLCASSLGTSGYNEQFFGPGTRLTVL.

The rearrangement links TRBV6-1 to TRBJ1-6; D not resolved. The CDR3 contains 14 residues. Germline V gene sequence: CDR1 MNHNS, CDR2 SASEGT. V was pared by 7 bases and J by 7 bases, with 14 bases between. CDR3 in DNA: TGTGCCAGCACCGACTCCGAAGGGAATTCACCCCTCCACTTT. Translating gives CASTDSEGNSPLHF.

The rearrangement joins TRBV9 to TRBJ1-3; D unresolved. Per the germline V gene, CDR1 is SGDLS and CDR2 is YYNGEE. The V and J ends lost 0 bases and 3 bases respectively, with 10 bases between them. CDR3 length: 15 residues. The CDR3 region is CASSVEDFSGNTIYF. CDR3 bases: TGTGCCAGCAGCGTAGAGGACTTTAGTGGAAACACCATATATTTT.

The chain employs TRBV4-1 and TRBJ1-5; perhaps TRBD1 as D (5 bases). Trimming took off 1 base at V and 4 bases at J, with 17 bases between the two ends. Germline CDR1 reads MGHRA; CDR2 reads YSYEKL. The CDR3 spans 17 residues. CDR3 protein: CASSQAEIRDGNQPQHF. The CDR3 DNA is TGCGCCAGCAGCCAAGCAGAGATCCGGGACGGAAATCAGCCCCAGCATTTT.

The CDR3 loop reads CAISGGGQGLYEQYF. The DNA for the CDR3 is TGTGCCATCTCTGGAGGAGGACAGGGGCTTTACGAGCAGTACTTC. The chain uses TRBV10-3 and TRBJ2-7; 9 bases line up with TRBD1. V dropped 8 bases and J dropped 4; count of bases not matched to a gene: 12. Germline V gives CDR1 ENHRY, CDR2 SYGVKD. The CDR3 is made up of 15 amino acids.

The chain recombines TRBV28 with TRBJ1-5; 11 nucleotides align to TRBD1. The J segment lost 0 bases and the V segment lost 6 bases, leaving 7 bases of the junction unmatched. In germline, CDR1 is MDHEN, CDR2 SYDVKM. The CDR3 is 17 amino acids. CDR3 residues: CASSAGQGASSNQPQHF. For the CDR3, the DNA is TGTGCCAGCAGCGCCGGACAGGGGGCGTCTAGCAATCAGCCCCAGCATTTT.

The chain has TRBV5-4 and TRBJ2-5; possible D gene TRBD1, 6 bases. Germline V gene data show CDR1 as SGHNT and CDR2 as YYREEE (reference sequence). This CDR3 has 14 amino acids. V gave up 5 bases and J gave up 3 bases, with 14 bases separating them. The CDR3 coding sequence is TGTGCCAGCAGTGATCAGGGGTTTGAAGAGACCCAGTACTTC. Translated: CASSDQGFEETQYF.

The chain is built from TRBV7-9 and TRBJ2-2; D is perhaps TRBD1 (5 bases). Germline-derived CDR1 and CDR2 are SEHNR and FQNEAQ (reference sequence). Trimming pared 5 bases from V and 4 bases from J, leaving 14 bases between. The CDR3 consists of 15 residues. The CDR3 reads CASSEQDQATGELFF. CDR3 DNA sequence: TGTGCCAGCAGCGAACAGGATCAGGCCACCGGGGAGCTGTTTTTT. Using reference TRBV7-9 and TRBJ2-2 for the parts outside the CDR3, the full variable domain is DTGVSQNPRHKITKRGQNVTFRCDPISEHNRLYWYRQTLGQGPEFLTYFQNEAQLEKSRLLSDRFSAERPKGSFSTLEIQRTEQGDSAMYLCASSEQDQATGELFFGEGSRLTVL.

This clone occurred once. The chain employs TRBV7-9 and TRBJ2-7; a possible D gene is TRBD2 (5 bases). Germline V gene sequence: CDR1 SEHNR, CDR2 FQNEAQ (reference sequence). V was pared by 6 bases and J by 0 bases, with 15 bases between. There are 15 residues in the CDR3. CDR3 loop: CASRGKVAGSYEQYF. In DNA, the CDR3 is TGTGCCAGCAGGGGAAAGGTCGCGGGCTCCTACGAGCAGTACTTC.

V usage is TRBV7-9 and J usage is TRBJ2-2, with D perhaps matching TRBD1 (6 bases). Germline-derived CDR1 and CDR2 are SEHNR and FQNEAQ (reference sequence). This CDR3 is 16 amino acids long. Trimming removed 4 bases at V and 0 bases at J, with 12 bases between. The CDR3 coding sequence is TGTGCCAGCAGCTGGGACATTCGTCCGAACACCGGGGAGCTGTTTTTT. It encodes CASSWDIRPNTGELFF.